The 9 T cell receptor beta chains presented below share a single source sample, sequenced in a study of monozygotic twins with inflammatory bowel disease. With the 5' RACE reads reprocessed, TCRdb shows one record per CDR3 protein and no DNA. Here the sample table reports 440,000 or so distinct CDR3 sequences. The sequenced material came from blood. Receptor source: a human donor with ulcerative colitis or Crohn's disease, or a healthy co-twin of an affected twin (not recorded which).

The chain joins TRBV7-9 to TRBJ1-4; the D call from TCRdb, TRBD1, cannot be confirmed without DNA. This CDR3 is built from 16 residues. Germline loops: CDR1 SEHNR, CDR2 FQNEAQ (reference sequence). The CDR3 region is CASSTPQTGANEKLFF.

The chain has TRBV10-3 and TRBJ2-7; the TRBD1 assignment by TCRdb is unverifiable without DNA. CDR3 length: 13 residues. Germline V gives CDR1 ENHRY, CDR2 SYGVKD. This CDR3 reads CAIRTGSSYEQYF.

The chain links TRBV20-1 to TRBJ1-6; TCRdb proposes TRBD1, but this gene call is untestable without DNA. CDR1 and CDR2 from the germline V gene are DFQATT and SNEGSKA (reference sequence). The CDR3 runs 17 residues. The CDR3 here is CSARDLIKQGPNSPLHF.

V is TRBV3-1 and J is TRBJ2-3. Germline V gene sequence: CDR1 LGHDT, CDR2 YNNKEL (reference sequence). CDR3 size: 14 residues. The CDR3 here is CASSQESRTNTQYF.

The chain carries TRBV4-1 and TRBJ1-1. The CDR3 consists of 14 residues. Germline V gives CDR1 MGHRA, CDR2 YSYEKL. The chain's CDR3 is CASSQPTRNTEAFF.

This chain joins TRBV20-1 and TRBJ2-2; as DNA is missing, the TRBD1 call by TCRdb cannot be tested. The CDR3 loop spans 12 amino acids. Germline V gene data show CDR1 as DFQATT and CDR2 as SNEGSKA (reference sequence). The CDR3 here is CSGAGDGGELFF.

The gene calls are TRBV4-1 and TRBJ2-7; the TCRdb call, TRBD1, lacks DNA for checking. Germline CDR1 and CDR2: MGHRA and YSYEKL. The CDR3 covers 14 residues. The CDR3: CASSQVGREDEQYF.

The rearrangement uses TRBV6-5 and TRBJ1-3. CDR1 and CDR2 (germline): MNHEY, SVGAGI. The CDR3 spans 17 residues. This CDR3 is CASSHPPGPFSGNTIYF.

The V and J genes are TRBV12-3 or TRBV12-4 and TRBJ1-1. The CDR3 covers 13 residues. The CDR3 region is CASRLGGNTEAFF.